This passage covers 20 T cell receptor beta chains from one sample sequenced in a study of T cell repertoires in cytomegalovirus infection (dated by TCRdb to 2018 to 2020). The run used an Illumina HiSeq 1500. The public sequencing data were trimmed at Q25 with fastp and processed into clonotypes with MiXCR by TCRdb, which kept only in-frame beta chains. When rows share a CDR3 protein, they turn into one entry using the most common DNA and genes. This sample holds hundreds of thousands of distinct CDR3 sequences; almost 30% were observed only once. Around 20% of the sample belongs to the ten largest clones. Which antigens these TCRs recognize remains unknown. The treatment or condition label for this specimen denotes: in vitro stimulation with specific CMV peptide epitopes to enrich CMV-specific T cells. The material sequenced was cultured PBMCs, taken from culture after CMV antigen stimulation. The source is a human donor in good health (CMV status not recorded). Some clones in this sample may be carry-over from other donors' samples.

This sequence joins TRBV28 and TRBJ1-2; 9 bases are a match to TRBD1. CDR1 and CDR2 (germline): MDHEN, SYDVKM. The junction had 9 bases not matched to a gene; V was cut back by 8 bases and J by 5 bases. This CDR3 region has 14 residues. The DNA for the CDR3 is TGTGCCAGCGCTTCCGGGACAGGGATATATGGCTACACCTTC. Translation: CASASGTGIYGYTF.

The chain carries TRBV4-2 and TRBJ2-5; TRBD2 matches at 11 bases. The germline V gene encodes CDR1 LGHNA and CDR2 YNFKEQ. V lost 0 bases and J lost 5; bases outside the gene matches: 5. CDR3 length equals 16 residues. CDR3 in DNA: TGTGCCAGCAGCCAAGATCGCCCTAGCGGGAGGGAGACCCAGTACTTC. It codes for CASSQDRPSGRETQYF.

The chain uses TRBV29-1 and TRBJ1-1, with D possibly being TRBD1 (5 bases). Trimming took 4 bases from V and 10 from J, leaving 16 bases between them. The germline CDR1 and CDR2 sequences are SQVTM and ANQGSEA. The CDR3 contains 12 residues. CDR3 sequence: CSVAGGTLGAFF. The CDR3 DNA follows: TGCAGCGTTGCTGGAGGGACCCTAGGAGCTTTCTTT. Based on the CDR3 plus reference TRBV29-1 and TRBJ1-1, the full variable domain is SAVISQKPSRDICQRGTSLTIQCQVDSQVTMMFWYRQQPGQSLTLIATANQGSEATYESGFVIDKFPISRPNLTFSTLTVSNMSPEDSSIYLCSVAGGTLGAFFGQGTRLTVV.

Here the CDR3 reads CASSVAPSGGRTDTQYF. In nucleotides, the CDR3 is TGTGCCAGCAGCGTAGCCCCTAGCGGGGGGCGTACAGATACGCAGTATTTT. The chain links TRBV9 to TRBJ2-3; 11 positions match TRBD2. The CDR3 has 17 amino acids. Trimming took 0 bases from V and 3 from J; bases not matched to a gene: 6. The germline gives CDR1 SGDLS, CDR2 YYNGEE.

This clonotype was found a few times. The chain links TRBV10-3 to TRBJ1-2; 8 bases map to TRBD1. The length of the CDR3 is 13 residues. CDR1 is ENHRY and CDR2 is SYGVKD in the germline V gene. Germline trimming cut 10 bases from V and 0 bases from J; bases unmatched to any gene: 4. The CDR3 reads CATDRGPNYGYTF. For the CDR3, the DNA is TGTGCCACCGACAGGGGCCCTAACTATGGCTACACCTTC.

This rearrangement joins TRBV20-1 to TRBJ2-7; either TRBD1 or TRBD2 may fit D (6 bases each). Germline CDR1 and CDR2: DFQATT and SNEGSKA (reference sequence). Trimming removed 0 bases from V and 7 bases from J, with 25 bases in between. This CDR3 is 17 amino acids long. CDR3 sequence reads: CSARDNVGAGTAEEQYF. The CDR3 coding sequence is TGCAGTGCTAGAGATAACGTGGGGGCCGGGACTGCGGAAGAGCAGTACTTC.

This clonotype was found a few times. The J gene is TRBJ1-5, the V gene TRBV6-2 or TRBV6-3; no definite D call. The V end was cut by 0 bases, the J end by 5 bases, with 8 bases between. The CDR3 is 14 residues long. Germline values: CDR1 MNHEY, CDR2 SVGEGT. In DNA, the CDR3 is TGTGCCAGCAGTTACTCGTCTGGAGATCAGCCCCAGCATTTT. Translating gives CASSYSSGDQPQHF.

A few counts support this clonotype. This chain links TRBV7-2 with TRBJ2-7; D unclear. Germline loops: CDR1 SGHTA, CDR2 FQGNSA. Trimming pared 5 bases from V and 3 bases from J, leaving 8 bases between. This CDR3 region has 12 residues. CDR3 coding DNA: TGTGCCAGCAGCCCCACAAACTACGAGCAGTACTTC. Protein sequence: CASSPTNYEQYF.

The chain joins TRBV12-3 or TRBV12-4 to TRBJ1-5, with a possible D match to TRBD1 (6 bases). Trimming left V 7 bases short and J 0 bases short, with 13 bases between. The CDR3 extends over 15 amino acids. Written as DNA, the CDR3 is TGTGCCAGCAACGGGGGGCGTTATAGCAATCAGCCCCAGCATTTT. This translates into CASNGGRYSNQPQHF.

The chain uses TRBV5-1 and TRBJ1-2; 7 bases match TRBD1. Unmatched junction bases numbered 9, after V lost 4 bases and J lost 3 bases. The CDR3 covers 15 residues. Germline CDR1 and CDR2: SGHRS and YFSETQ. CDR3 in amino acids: CASSQGATGHYGYTF. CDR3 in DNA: TGCGCCAGCAGCCAGGGCGCGACAGGGCACTATGGCTACACCTTC.

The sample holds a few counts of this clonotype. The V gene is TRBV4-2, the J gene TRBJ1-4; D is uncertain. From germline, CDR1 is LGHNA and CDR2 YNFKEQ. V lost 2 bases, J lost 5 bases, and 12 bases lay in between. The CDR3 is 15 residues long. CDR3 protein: CASSQNTVDNEKLFF. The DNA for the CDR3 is TGTGCCAGCAGCCAAAATACAGTGGACAATGAAAAACTGTTTTTT.

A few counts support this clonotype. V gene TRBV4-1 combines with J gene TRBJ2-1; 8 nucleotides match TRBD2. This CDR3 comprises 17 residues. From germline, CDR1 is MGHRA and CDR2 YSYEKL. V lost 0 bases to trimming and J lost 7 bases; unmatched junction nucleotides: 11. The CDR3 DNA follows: TGCGCCAGCAGCCAAGAAGGGGCACTAGCGGAGCGGAATGAGCAGTTCTTC. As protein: CASSQEGALAERNEQFF.

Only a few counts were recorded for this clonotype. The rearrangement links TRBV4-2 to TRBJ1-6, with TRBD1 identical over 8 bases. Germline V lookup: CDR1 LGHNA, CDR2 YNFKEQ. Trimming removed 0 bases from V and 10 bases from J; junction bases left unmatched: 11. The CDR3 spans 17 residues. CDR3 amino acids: CASSQDRGRGLLSPLHF. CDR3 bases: TGTGCCAGCAGCCAAGATCGGGGCAGGGGGCTTTTGTCACCCCTCCACTTT.

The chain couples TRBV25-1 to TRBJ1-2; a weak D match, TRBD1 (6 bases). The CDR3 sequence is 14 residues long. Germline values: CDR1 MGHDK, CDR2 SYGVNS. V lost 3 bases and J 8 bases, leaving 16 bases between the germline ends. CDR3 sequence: CASSDHGRTEGYTF. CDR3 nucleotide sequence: TGTGCCAGCAGTGACCATGGGAGGACAGAAGGCTACACCTTC.

In DNA, the CDR3 is TGTGCCAGCAGCCCCTCTACAGGGGGAAGGGGTCAGCCCCAGCATTTT. Amino acid sequence: CASSPSTGGRGQPQHF. V usage is TRBV12-3 or TRBV12-4 and J usage is TRBJ1-5; 8 bases agree with TRBD1. The CDR3 is 16 amino acids. With 6 bases clipped from V and 6 bases from J, the junction kept 13 bases outside the gene matches.

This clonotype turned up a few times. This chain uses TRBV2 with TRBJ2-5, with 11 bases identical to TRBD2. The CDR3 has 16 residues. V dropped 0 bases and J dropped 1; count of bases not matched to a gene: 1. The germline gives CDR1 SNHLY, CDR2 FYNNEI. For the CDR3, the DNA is TGTGCCAGCAGTGAAGCGGGGACTAGCGGCCAAGAGACCCAGTACTTC. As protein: CASSEAGTSGQETQYF.

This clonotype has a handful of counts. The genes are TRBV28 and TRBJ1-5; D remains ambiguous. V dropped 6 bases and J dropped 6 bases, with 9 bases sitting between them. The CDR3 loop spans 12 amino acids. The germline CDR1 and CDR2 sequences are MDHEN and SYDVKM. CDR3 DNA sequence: TGTGCCAGCAGGTTTGCGGCTCAGCCCCAGCATTTT. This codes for CASRFAAQPQHF.

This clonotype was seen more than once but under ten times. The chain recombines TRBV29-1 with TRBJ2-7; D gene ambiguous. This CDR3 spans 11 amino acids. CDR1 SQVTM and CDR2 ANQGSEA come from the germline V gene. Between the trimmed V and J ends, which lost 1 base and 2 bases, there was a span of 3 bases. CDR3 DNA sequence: TGCAGCGTTGAAGGGGCCTACGAGCAGTACTTC. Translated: CSVEGAYEQYF.

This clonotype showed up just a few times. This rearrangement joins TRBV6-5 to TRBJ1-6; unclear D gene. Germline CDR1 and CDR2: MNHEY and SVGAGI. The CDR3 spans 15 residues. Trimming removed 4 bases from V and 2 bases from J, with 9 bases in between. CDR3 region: CASSFQRPYNSPLHF. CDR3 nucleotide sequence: TGTGCCAGCAGTTTCCAGCGCCCCTATAATTCACCCCTCCACTTT.

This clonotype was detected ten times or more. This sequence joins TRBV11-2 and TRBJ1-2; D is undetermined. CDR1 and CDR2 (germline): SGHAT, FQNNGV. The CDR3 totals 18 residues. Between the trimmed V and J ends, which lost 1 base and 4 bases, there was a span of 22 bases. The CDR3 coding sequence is TGTGCCAGCAGCTTAGGCCGGAACCAAGCCGTCGCGGCCTATGGCTACACCTTC. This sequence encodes CASSLGRNQAVAAYGYTF. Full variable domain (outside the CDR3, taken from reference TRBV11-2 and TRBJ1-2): EAGVAQSPRYKIIEKRQSVAFWCNPISGHATLYWYQQILGQGPKLLIQFQNNGVVDDSQLPKDRFSAERLKGVDSTLKIQPAKLEDSAVYLCASSLGRNQAVAAYGYTFGSGTRLTVV.